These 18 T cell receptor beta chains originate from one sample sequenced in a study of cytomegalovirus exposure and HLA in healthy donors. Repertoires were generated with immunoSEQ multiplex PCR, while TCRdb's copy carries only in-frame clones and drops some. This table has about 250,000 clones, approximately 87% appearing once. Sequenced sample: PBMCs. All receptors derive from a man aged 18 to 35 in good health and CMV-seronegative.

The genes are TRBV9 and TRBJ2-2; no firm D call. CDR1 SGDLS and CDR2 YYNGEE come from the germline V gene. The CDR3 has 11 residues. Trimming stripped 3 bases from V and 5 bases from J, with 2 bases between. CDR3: CASSATGELFF. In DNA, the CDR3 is TGTGCCAGCAGCGCAACCGGGGAGCTGTTTTTT.

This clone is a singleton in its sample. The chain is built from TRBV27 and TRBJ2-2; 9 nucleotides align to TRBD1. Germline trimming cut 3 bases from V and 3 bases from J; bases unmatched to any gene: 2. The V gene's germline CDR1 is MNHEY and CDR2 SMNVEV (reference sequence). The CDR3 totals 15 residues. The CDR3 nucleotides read TGTGCCAGCAGTTTTTGGGACAGGGACACCGGGGAGCTGTTTTTT. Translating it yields CASSFWDRDTGELFF.

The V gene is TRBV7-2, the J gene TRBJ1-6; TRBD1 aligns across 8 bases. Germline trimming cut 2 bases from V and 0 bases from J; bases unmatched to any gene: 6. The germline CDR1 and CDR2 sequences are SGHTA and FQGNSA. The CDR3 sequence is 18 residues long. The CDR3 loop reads CASSLMRTGSSYNSPLHF. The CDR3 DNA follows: TGTGCCAGCAGCTTAATGCGGACAGGGAGCTCCTATAATTCACCCCTCCACTTT.

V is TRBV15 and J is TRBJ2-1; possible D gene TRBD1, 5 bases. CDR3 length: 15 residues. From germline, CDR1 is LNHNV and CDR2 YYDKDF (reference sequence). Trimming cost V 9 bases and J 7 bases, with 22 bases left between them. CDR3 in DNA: TGTGCCACAAGTCCATCCAGGGCATCCGGGAATGAGCAGTTCTTC. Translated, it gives CATSPSRASGNEQFF.

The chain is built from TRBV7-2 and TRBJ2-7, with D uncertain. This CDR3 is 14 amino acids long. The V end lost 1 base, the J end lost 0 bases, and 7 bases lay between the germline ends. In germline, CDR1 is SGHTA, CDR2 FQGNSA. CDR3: CASSLGDSSYEQYF. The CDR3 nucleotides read TGTGCCAGCAGCTTAGGTGATAGCTCCTACGAGCAGTACTTC. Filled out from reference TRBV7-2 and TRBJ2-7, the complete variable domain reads GAGVSQSPSNKVTEKGKDVELRCDPISGHTALYWYRQSLGQGLEFLIYFQGNSAPDKSGLPSDRFSAERTGGSVSTLTIQRTQQEDSAVYLCASSLGDSSYEQYFGPGTRLTVT.

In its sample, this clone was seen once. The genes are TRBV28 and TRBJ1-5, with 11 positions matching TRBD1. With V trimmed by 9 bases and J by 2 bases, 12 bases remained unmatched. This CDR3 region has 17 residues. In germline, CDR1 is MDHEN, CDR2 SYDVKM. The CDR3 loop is CASRGTGGIFGNQPQHF. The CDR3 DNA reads TGTGCCAGTCGGGGGACAGGGGGAATTTTTGGCAATCAGCCCCAGCATTTT. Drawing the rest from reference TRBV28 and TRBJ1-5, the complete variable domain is DVKVTQSSRYLVKRTGEKVFLECVQDMDHENMFWYRQDPGLGLRLIYFSYDVKMKEKGDIPEGYSVSREKKERFSLILESASTNQTSMYLCASRGTGGIFGNQPQHFGDGTRLSIL.

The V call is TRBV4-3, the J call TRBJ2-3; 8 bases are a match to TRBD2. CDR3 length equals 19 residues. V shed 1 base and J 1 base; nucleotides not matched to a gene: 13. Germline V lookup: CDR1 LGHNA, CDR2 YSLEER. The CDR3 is CASSQVFGGAGGRTDTQYF. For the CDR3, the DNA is TGCGCCAGCAGCCAAGTTTTCGGCGGCGCGGGGGGACGCACAGATACGCAGTATTTT.

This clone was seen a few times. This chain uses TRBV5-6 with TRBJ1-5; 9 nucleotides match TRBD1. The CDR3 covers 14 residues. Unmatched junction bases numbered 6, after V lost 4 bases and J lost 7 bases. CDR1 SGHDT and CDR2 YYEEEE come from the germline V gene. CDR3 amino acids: CASSAGTGRQPQHF. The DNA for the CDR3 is TGTGCCAGCAGCGCTGGGACAGGGAGGCAGCCCCAGCATTTT. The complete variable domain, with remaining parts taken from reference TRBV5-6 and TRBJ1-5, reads DAGVTQSPTHLIKTRGQQVTLRCSPKSGHDTVSWYQQALGQGPQFIFQYYEEEERQRGNFPDRFSGHQFPNYSSELNVNALLLGDSALYLCASSAGTGRQPQHFGDGTRLSIL.

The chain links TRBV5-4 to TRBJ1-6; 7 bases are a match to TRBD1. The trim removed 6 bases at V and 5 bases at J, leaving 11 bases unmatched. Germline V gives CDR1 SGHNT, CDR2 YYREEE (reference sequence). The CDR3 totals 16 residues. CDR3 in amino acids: CASTLVGQVNNSPLHF. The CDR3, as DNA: TGTGCCAGCACCTTAGTCGGACAGGTGAATAATTCACCCCTCCACTTT.

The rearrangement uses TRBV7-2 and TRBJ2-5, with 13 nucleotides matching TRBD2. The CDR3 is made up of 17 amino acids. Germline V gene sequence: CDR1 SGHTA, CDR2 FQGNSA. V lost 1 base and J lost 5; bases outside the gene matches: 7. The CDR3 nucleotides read TGTGCCAGCAGCTTAGGACTAGCGGGGGGCTGGGGGGAGACCCAGTACTTC. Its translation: CASSLGLAGGWGETQYF. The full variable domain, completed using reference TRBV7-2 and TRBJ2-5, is GAGVSQSPSNKVTEKGKDVELRCDPISGHTALYWYRQSLGQGLEFLIYFQGNSAPDKSGLPSDRFSAERTGGSVSTLTIQRTQQEDSAVYLCASSLGLAGGWGETQYFGPGTRLLVL.

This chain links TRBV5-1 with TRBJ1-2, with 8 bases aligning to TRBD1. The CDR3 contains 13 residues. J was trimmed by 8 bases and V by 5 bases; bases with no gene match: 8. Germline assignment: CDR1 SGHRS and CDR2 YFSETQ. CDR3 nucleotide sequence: TGCGCCAGCAGATCGGACAGGGTCGGGGGCTACACCTTC. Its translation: CASRSDRVGGYTF.

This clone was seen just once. The CDR3 loop reads CASSKGGGKNQPQHF. In DNA, the CDR3 is TGTGCCAGCAGTAAGGGAGGGGGAAAAAATCAGCCCCAGCATTTT. V usage is TRBV2 and J usage is TRBJ1-5; TRBD1 might be the D (6 bases). In germline, CDR1 is SNHLY, CDR2 FYNNEI. This CDR3 contains 15 residues. Trimming removed 5 bases from V and 4 bases from J, with 15 bases in between.

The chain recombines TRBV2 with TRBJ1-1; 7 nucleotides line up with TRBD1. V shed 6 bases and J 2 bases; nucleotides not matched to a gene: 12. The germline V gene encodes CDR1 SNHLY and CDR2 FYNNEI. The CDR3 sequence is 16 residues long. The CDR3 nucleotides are TGTGCCAGCAGCCACCCCATTGACAGGGTCAACACTGAAGCTTTCTTT. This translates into CASSHPIDRVNTEAFF.

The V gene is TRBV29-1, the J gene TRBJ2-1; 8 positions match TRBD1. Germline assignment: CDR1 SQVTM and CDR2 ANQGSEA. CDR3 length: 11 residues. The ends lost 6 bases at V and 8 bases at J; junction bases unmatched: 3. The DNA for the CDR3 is TGCAGCGTCGGACAGGGTTATGAGCAGTTCTTC. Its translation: CSVGQGYEQFF.

The CDR3 DNA reads TGTGCCAGCAGTTACTCTAGCGGGAGGGTGCCTGAGCAGTTCTTC. Translated, it gives CASSYSSGRVPEQFF. The chain is built from TRBV6-5 and TRBJ2-1; 11 bases match TRBD2. After removal of 0 bases from V and 9 bases from J, the junction contained 4 bases not matched to a gene. This CDR3 spans 15 amino acids. Per germline, CDR1 MNHEY and CDR2 SVGAGI.

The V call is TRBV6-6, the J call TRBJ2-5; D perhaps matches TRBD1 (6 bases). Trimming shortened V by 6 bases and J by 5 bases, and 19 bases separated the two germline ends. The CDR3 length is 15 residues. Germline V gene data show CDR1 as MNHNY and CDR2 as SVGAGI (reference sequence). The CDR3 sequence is CASSSYRATGETQYF. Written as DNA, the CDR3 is TGTGCCAGCAGCTCCTACAGGGCAACGGGGGAGACCCAGTACTTC.

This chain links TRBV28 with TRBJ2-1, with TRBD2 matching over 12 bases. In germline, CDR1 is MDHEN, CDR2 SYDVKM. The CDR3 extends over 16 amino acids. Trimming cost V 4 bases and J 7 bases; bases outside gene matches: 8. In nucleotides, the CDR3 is TGTGCCAGCAGTTACTCCCCTAGCGGGGGGGCTAATGAGCAGTTCTTC. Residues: CASSYSPSGGANEQFF.

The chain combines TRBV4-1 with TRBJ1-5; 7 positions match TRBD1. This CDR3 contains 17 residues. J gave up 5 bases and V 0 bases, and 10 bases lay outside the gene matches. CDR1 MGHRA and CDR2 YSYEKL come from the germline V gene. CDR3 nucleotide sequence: TGCGCCAGCAGCCAAGATGCCCTCTCGACAGGGCATCAGCCCCAGCATTTT. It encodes CASSQDALSTGHQPQHF.